A single sample gave rise to the 10 T cell receptor beta chains below, sequenced in a study of blood T cell repertoires in COVID-19. Clones were sequenced by immunoSEQ multiplex PCR, and TCRdb holds only the in-frame ones, with some missing. Among roughly 120,000 clones listed, 65% to 80% were seen once. The sequenced sample consisted of peripheral blood. The receptors shown here come from a man aged 45-65 years with acute or convalescent COVID-19.

This chain uses TRBV7-3 with TRBJ2-7, with 9 bases fitting TRBD2. Trimming cost V 6 bases and J 2 bases; bases outside gene matches: 5. Germline CDR1 and CDR2: SGHTA and FQGTGA. This CDR3 contains 14 residues. CDR3 sequence: CASSSAGGPYEQYF. CDR3 DNA sequence: TGTGCCAGCAGTTCAGCGGGAGGTCCCTACGAGCAGTACTTC.

This clone was seen a handful of times. This chain joins TRBV7-9 and TRBJ2-7; TRBD1 is a possible D gene (6 bases). The CDR3 spans 14 residues. CDR1 and CDR2 (germline): SEHNR, FQNEAQ (reference sequence). Trimming removed 3 bases from V and 3 bases from J, with 12 bases in between. The CDR3 nucleotides read TGTGCCAGCAGCTTCTCACAGACAGGCTACGAGCAGTACTTC. Translated: CASSFSQTGYEQYF.

The rearrangement joins TRBV19 to TRBJ1-2, with 11 bases matching TRBD1. CDR1 is LNHDA, CDR2 SQIVND, per germline (reference sequence). The CDR3 sequence is 15 residues long. Germline trimming cut 1 base from V and 4 bases from J; bases unmatched to any gene: 2. This CDR3 reads CASSIGTGGIYGYTF. In nucleotides, the CDR3 is TGTGCCAGTAGTATAGGGACAGGGGGCATCTATGGCTACACCTTC.

This chain connects TRBV30 to TRBJ1-2; no reliable D call. V gave up 2 bases and J gave up 7 bases, with 11 bases separating them. Germline CDR1 and CDR2: GTSNPN and SVGIG (reference sequence). The CDR3 consists of 12 residues. CDR3: CAWSTRLGGYTF. The CDR3 region has the DNA TGTGCCTGGAGTACCCGTCTCGGTGGCTACACCTTC.

The chain combines TRBV4-1 with TRBJ2-7, with a tentative D call TRBD1 (6 bases). The CDR3 is 16 amino acids. V was pared by 0 bases and J by 3 bases, with 15 bases between. Germline V lookup: CDR1 MGHRA, CDR2 YSYEKL. This CDR3 is CASSQDKEQGNYEQYF. The DNA for the CDR3 is TGCGCCAGCAGCCAAGATAAGGAGCAGGGGAACTACGAGCAGTACTTC.

The V call is TRBV4-2, the J call TRBJ1-2; D uncertain. The CDR3 is 13 amino acids. V was shortened by 0 bases and J by 8 bases, with 10 bases between the two germline ends. The germline gives CDR1 LGHNA, CDR2 YNFKEQ. The CDR3 nucleotides are TGTGCCAGCAGCCAAGATCCGAACGGGGGCTACACCTTC. It is translated as CASSQDPNGGYTF.

The chain links TRBV4-1 to TRBJ2-3; 7 positions match TRBD2. This CDR3 is 16 amino acids long. Looked up from germline, CDR1 is MGHRA and CDR2 is YSYEKL. With 4 bases clipped from V and 2 bases from J, the junction kept 9 bases outside the gene matches. CDR3 sequence: CASSPVSGRFTDTQYF. CDR3 coding DNA: TGCGCCAGCAGCCCTGTTAGCGGGCGATTCACAGATACGCAGTATTTT.

The chain carries TRBV6-4 and TRBJ2-3; the D gene is possibly TRBD1 (6 bases). Germline CDR1 reads MRHNA; CDR2 reads SNTAGT. V was trimmed by 2 bases and J by 6 bases, leaving 12 bases between them. There are 14 residues in the CDR3. In nucleotides, the CDR3 is TGTGCCAGCAGTGACATGGGGGCGTCGGATACGCAGTATTTT. Amino acid sequence: CASSDMGASDTQYF.

V usage is TRBV3-1 (or the pseudogene TRBV3-2) and J usage is TRBJ2-2, with no clear D. Germline V gives CDR1 LGHDT, CDR2 YNNKEL (reference sequence). CDR3 length: 11 residues. V shed 6 bases and J shed 6 bases, with 5 bases lying between them. The CDR3 loop is CASSRAGELFF. The CDR3, as DNA: TGTGCCAGCAGTCGCGCCGGGGAGCTGTTTTTT.

The CDR3 bases are TGTGCCAGCGGACAGGGCTGGGGCACAGATACGCAGTATTTT. Translating it yields CASGQGWGTDTQYF. This rearrangement joins TRBV27 to TRBJ2-3; 8 bases agree with TRBD1. This CDR3 is 14 amino acids long. Germline V CDR1 and CDR2: MNHEY, SMNVEV (reference sequence). The junction had 5 bases not matched to a gene; V was cut back by 8 bases and J by 1 base.